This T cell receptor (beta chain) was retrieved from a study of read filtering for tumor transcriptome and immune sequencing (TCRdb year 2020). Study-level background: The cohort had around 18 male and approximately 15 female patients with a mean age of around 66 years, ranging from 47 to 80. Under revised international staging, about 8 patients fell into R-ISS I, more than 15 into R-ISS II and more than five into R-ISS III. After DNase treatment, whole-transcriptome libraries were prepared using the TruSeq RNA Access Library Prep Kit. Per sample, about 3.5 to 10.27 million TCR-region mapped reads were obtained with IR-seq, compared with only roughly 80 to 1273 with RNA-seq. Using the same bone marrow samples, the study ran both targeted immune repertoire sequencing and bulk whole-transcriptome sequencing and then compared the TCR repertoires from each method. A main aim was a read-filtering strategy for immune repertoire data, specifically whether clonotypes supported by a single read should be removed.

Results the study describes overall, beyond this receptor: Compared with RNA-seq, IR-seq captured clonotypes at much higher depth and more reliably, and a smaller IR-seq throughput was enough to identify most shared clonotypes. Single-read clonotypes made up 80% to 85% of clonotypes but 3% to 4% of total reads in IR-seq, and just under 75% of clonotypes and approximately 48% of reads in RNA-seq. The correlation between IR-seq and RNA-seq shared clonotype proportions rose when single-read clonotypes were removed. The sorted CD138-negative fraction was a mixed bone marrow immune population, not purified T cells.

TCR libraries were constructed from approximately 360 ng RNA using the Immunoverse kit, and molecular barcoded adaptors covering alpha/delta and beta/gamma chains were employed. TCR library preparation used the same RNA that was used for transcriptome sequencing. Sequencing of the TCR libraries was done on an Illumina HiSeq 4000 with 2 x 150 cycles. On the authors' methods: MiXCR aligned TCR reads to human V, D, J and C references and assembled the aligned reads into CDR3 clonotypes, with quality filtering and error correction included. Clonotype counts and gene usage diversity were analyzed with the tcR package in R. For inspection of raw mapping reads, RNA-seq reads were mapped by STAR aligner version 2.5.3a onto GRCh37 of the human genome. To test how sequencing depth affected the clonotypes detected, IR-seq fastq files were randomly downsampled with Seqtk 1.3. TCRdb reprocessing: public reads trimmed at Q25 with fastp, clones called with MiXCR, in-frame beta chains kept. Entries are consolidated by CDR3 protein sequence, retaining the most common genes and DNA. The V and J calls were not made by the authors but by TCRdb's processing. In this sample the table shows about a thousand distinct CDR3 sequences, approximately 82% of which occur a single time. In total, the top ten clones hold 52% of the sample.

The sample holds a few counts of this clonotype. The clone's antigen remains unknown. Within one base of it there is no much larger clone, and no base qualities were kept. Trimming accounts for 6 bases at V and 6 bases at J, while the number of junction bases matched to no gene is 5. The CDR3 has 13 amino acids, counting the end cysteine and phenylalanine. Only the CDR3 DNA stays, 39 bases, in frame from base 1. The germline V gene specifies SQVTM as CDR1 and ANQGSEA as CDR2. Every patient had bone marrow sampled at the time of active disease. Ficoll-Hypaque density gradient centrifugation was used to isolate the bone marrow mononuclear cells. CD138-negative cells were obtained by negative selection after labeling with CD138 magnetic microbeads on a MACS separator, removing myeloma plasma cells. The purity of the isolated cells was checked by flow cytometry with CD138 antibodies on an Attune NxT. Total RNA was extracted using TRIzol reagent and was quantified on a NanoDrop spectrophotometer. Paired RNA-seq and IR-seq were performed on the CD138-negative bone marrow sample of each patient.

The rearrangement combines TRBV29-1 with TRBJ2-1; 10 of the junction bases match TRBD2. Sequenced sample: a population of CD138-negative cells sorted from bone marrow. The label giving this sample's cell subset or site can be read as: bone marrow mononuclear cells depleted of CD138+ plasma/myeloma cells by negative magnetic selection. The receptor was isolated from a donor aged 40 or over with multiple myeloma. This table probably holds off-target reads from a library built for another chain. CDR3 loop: CSVKREGLNEQFF. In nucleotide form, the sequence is TGCAGCGTCAAGCGGGAGGGCCTCAATGAGCAGTTCTTC.